These 3 T cell receptor beta chains were all obtained from the same sample, sequenced in a study of blood T cell repertoires in COVID-19. Sequencing was performed with immunoSEQ multiplex PCR; in TCRdb, only in-frame clones are kept and a portion is missing. The sample shows around 150,000 clones, 75% to 90% of them seen only once. The sequenced sample was peripheral blood. Receptors were obtained from a woman aged 80 or older with active or convalescent COVID-19.

V is TRBV19 and J is TRBJ1-5; D gene uncertain. CDR1 is LNHDA and CDR2 is SQIVND in the germline V gene (reference sequence). The length of the CDR3 is 17 residues. V was shortened by 1 base and J by 4 bases, with 17 bases between the two germline ends. CDR3 in DNA: TGTGCCAGTAGTATAGCCCCCTTCAGGAAGACGAATCAGCCCCAGCATTTT. Translated: CASSIAPFRKTNQPQHF.

The gene calls are TRBV19 and TRBJ2-3; 9 nucleotides match TRBD2. The V gene end was trimmed by 1 base and the J gene end by 2 bases; junction bases not matched to a gene: 10. The germline CDR1 and CDR2 sequences are LNHDA and SQIVND (reference sequence). This CDR3 contains 18 residues. DNA of the CDR3: TGTGCCAGTAGTATAGCTGGGCGGGCTAGCGGGGACACAGATACGCAGTATTTT. Its protein is CASSIAGRASGDTDTQYF.

This chain uses TRBV6-5 with TRBJ1-5; TRBD1 agrees at 10 bases. The CDR3 is 14 residues long. The germline CDR1 and CDR2 sequences are MNHEY and SVGAGI. V was pared by 7 bases and J by 9 bases, with 9 bases of the junction left unmatched. The CDR3 loop is CASNGQGGGGPQHF. CDR3 coding DNA: TGTGCCAGCAATGGACAGGGGGGAGGGGGGCCCCAGCATTTT.